This T cell receptor beta chain emerged from a study of T cell clonotyping in hematopoietic cell transplantation. The study, taken as a whole, reports: Few recipient clonotypes overlapped donors; over 95% were de novo at given depth. After transplant, recipient diversity fell while pathologically expanded clonotypes grew through day 180. Cells were unsorted, so CD4 and CD8 contributions were not separated.

Germline CDR1 and CDR2: SNHLY and FYNNEI. Trimming stripped 4 bases from V and 8 bases from J, with 5 bases between. The CDR3 loop spans 10 amino acids. Blood collection times were about day -28 and days 30, 100, 180 posttransplant. This clone is labeled as medium-sized (0.01 to 0.1%). Its antigen is not identified. Sequencing used immunoSEQ multiplex PCR; TCRdb keeps in-frame clones, though not all of them. The sample contains several thousand clones, around 66% of which appear only once. The sequencing used peripheral blood mononuclear cells, collected 100 days after allogeneic stem cell transplant. The rearrangement joins TRBV2 to TRBJ1-2, with D possibly TRBD1 on 5 matching bases. The TCR originated in a male patient between 60 and 69 years old who had an allogeneic stem cell transplant from an unrelated donor, so the T cells may come from the graft donor. Some clones in this sample may be carry-over from other donors' samples. This chain's CDR3 is CASSGGGYTF. The CDR3 DNA sequence: TGTGCCAGCAGTGGGGGCGGCTACACCTTC.